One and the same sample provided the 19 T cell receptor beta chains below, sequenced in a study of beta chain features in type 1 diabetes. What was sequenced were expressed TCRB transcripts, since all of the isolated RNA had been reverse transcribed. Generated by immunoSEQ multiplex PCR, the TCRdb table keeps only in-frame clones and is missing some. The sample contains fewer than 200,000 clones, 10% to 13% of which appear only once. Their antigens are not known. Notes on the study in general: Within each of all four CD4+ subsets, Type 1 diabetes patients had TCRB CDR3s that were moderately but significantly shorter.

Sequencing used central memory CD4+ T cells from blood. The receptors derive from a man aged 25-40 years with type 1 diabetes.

CDR3 bases: TGTGCCAGCAGCCTAGGGCAAGGGACAGCGCATCGTTACGAGCAGTACTTC. This gives the protein CASSLGQGTAHRYEQYF. The V call is TRBV7-2, the J call TRBJ2-7; 7 bases map to TRBD1. Per the germline V gene, CDR1 is SGHTA and CDR2 is FQGNSA. This CDR3 spans 17 amino acids. Trimming took 5 bases from V and 4 from J; bases not matched to a gene: 17.

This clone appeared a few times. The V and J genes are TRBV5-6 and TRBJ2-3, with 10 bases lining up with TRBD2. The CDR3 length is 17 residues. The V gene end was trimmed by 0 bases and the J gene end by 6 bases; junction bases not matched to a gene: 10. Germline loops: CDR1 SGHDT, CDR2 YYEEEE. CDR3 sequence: CASSLVWSSGSGDTQYF. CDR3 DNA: TGTGCCAGCAGCTTGGTGTGGTCTAGCGGGAGTGGGGATACGCAGTATTTT.

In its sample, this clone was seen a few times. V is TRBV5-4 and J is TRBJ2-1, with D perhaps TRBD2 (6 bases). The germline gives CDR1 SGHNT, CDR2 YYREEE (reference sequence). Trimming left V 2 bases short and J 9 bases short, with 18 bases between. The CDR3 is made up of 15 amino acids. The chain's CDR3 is CASSLVISGRGEQFF. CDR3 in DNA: TGTGCCAGCAGCTTAGTCATTTCAGGGCGGGGTGAGCAGTTCTTC.

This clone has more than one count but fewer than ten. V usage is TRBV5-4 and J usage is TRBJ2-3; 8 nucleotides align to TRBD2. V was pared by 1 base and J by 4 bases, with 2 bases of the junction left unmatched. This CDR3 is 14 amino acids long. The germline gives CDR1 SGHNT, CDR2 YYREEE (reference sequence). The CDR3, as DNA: TGTGCCAGCAGCTTGAGCGGGAGTGCAGATACGCAGTATTTT. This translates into CASSLSGSADTQYF.

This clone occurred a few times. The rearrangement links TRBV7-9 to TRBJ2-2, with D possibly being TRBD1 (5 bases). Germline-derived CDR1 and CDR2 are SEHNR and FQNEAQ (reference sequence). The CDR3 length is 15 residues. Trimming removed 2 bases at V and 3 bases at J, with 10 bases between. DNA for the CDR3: TGTGCCAGCAGCTTATATGGCAGGGACACCGGGGAGCTGTTTTTT. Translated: CASSLYGRDTGELFF.

The CDR3 DNA is TGTGCCAGCAGTTCCTTCGATAGCTCCTACAATGAGCAGTTCTTC. Its protein is CASSSFDSSYNEQFF. The chain employs TRBV6-5 and TRBJ2-1; no reliable D call. The V end was cut by 4 bases, the J end by 0 bases, with 10 bases between. This CDR3 is built from 15 residues. Germline lookup yields CDR1 MNHEY and CDR2 SVGAGI.

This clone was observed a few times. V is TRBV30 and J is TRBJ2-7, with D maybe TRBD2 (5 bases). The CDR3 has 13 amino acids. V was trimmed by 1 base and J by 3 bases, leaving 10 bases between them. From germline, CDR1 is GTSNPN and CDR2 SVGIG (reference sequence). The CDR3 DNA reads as TGTGCCTGGAGTGGCGGGCTCGGCTACGAGCAGTACTTC. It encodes CAWSGGLGYEQYF.

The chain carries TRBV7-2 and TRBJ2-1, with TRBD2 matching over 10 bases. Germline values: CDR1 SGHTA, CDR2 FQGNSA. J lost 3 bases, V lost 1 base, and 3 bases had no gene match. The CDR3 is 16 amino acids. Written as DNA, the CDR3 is TGTGCCAGCAGCTTAGAGCGACTAGCGGGCTACAATGAGCAGTTCTTC. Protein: CASSLERLAGYNEQFF.

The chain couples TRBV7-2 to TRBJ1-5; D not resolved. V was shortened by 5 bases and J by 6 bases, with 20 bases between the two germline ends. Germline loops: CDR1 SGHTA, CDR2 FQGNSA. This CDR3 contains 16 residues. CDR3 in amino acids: CASSPRAGAGGQPQHF. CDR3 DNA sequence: TGTGCCAGCAGCCCACGGGCGGGAGCAGGAGGTCAGCCCCAGCATTTT.

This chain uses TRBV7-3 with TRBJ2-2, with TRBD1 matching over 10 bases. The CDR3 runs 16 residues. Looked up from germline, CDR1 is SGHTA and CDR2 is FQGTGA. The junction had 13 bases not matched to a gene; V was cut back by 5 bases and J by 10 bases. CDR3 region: CASSLMGQGLGVELFF. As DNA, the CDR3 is TGTGCCAGCAGCCTCATGGGACAGGGGTTAGGTGTGGAGCTGTTTTTT. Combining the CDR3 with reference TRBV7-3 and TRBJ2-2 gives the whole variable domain GAGVSQTPSNKVTEKGKYVELRCDPISGHTALYWYRQSLGQGPEFLIYFQGTGAADDSGLPNDRFFAVRPEGSVSTLKIQRTERGDSAVYLCASSLMGQGLGVELFFGEGSRLTVL.

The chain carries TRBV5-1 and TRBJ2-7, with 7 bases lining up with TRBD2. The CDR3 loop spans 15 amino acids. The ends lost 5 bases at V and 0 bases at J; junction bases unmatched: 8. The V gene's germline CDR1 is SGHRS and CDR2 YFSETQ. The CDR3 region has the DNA TGCGCCAGCAGGGCCGGGACTAAGAGCTCCTACGAGCAGTACTTC. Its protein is CASRAGTKSSYEQYF.

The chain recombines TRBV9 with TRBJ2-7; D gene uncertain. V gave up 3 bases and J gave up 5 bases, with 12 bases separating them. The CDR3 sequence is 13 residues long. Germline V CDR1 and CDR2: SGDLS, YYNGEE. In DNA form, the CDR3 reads TGTGCCAGCAGCGCCGCCCCCCGCGACGAGCAGTACTTC. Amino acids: CASSAAPRDEQYF.

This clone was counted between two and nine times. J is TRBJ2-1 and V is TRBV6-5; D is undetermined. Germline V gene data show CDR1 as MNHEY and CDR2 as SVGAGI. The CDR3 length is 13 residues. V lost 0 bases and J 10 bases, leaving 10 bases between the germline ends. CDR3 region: CASSYSRTREQFF. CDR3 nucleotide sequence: TGTGCCAGCAGTTACTCGAGAACGCGGGAGCAGTTCTTC.

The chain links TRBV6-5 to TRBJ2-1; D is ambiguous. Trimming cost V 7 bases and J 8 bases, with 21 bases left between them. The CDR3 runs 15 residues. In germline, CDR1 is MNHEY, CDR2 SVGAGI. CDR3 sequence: CASKGTWSSSDEQFF. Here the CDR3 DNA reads TGTGCCAGCAAAGGTACGTGGAGCTCCTCGGATGAGCAGTTCTTC.

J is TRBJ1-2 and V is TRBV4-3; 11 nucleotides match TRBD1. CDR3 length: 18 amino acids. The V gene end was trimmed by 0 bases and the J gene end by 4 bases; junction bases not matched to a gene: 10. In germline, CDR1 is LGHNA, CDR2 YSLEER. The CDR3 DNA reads TGCGCCAGCAGCCAAGATATATTGGGACAGGGGGATGGCTATGGCTACACCTTC. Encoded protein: CASSQDILGQGDGYGYTF.

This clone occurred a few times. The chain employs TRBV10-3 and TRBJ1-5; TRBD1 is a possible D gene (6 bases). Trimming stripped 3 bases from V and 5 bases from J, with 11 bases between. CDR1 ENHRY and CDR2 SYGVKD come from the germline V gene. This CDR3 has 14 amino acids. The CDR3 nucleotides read TGTGCCATCAGTGATGGGACAAGAGATCAGCCCCAGCATTTT. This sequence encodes CAISDGTRDQPQHF.

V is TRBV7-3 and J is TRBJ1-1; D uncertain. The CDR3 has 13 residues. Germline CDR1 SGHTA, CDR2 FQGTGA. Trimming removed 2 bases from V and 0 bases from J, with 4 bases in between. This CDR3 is CASSLQLNTEAFF. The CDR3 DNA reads TGTGCCAGCAGCTTACAATTGAACACTGAAGCTTTCTTT.

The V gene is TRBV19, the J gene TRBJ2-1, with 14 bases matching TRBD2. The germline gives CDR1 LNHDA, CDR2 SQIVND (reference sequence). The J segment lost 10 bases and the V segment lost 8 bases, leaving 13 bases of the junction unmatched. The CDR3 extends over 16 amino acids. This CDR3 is CASQNRGLAGVDEQFF. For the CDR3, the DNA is TGTGCCAGTCAAAATAGGGGACTAGCGGGAGTCGACGAGCAGTTCTTC.

CDR3: CASSLQGNQPQHF. In DNA, the CDR3 is TGTGCCAGCAGCTTACAGGGCAATCAGCCCCAGCATTTT. V is TRBV5-4 and J is TRBJ1-5; tentatively, D is TRBD1 (5 bases). Between the trimmed V and J ends, which lost 2 bases and 2 bases, there was a span of 5 bases. The CDR3 spans 13 residues. Germline CDR1 is SGHNT and CDR2 is YYREEE (reference sequence).